This T cell receptor beta chain was sequenced during a study of control samples from healthy donors and cancer patients. Using immunoSEQ multiplex PCR, the repertoire was profiled, and TCRdb retains in-frame clones only, with some absent. The data show 70,000 to 80,000 clones, more than 85% seen once. Germline CDR1 and CDR2: SGHNT and YYREEE (reference sequence). The CDR3 consists of 15 residues. V lost 4 bases to trimming and J lost 2 bases, with 13 bases between them. The chain carries TRBV5-4 and TRBJ2-1; tentatively, D is TRBD1 (5 bases). The source material was blood. This clonotype originated in a woman between 50 and 59 years old in good health. The CDR3 bases are TGTGCCAGCAGCATCAGGGAACGGCCCTACAATGAGCAGTTCTTC. Protein product: CASSIRERPYNEQFF.